This T cell receptor (beta chain) was observed in a study of cytomegalovirus exposure and HLA in healthy donors. From germline, CDR1 is MNHNS and CDR2 SASEGT. There are 14 residues in the CDR3. Both 60 Vbeta primers and 13 Jbeta primers went into the PCR. This table comes from immunoSEQ multiplex PCR, and its TCRdb copy is limited to in-frame clones, with some not included. The table records 190,000 or so clones, roughly 80% of them present only once. The source of this sequence is a woman aged 45-59 years in good health and CMV-seropositive. Sequencing used PBMCs. V usage is TRBV6-1 and J usage is TRBJ1-5; D call uncertain. The DNA end is a closer match to TRBJ2-3, so the J assignment may be wrong. The CDR3 protein is CASSPMLGNQPQYF. DNA of the CDR3: TGTGCCAGCAGTCCTATGTTGGGCAATCAGCCCCAGTATTTT.